This TCR beta chain was sequenced during a study of tumor and adjacent non-tumor tissue in lung cancer. Study results and caveats: Top 100 clones took a larger repertoire share in normal lung.

A modified ARM-PCR protocol with three rounds of nested PCR amplified TCRbeta. TCRdb re-analysed the multiplex PCR reads in MiXCR, keeping a single row per CDR3 protein. Here the sample spans approximately 120,000 distinct CDR3 sequences, about 63% being singletons. This clonotype was observed at least ten times. Its antigen is unknown. This sample's RNA came from whole unsorted tissue. Distant lung tissue was collected more than 3 cm away from the tumor edge. Germline V gives CDR1 KGHSH, CDR2 LQKENI. The CDR3 consists of 15 residues. The V gene lost 6 bases and the J gene lost 2 bases, with 17 bases spanning the gap.

Sequenced input: distant non-tumor lung tissue. The TCR sequence derives from a man between 60 and 75 years old with non-small cell lung cancer. The rearrangement links TRBV18 to TRBJ2-7; D might be TRBD2 (6 bases). The CDR3 sequence is CASSLGPSETYEQYF. The CDR3 DNA reads TGTGCCAGCTCCCTCGGGCCTAGCGAAACCTACGAGCAGTACTTC. Drawing the rest from reference TRBV18 and TRBJ2-7, the complete variable domain is NAGVMQNPRHLVRRRGQEARLRCSPMKGHSHVYWYRQLPEEGLKFMVYLQKENIIDESGMPKERFSAEFPKEGPSILRIQQVVRGDSAAYFCASSLGPSETYEQYFGPGTRLTVT.